Below, 2 T cell receptor beta chains from the same sample are listed, as sequenced in a study of CXCR3-negative and CXCR3-positive naive CD8 T cells. The study's findings and limits: Naive CXCR3-positive cells had TRB CDR3s more hydrophobic than those of CXCR3-negative naive cells.

Researchers prepared the TRB cDNA libraries using 5' RACE with UMI labels. TCRdb re-called the 5' RACE reads; every CDR3 protein appears as one record, without DNA. In total, the table holds tens of thousands of distinct CDR3 sequences. The antigens these receptors bind are not known. Sequencing used naive CXCR3+ CD8+ T cells from blood. As for subset: CD45RO-CCR7+CD27+CD95- naive CD8+ T cells expressing CXCR3 (TNR3+). The receptors come from a human donor in good health. Some clones in this sample may be carry-over from other donors' samples.

The chain uses TRBV28 and TRBJ2-7; TCRdb gives TRBD2 as the D gene, but with no DNA this cannot be confirmed. CDR3 length: 20 amino acids. Germline V gene data show CDR1 as MDHEN and CDR2 as SYDVKM. CDR3: CASSLVCLAGGNFGCDEQYF.

V and J are TRBV12-3 or TRBV12-4 and TRBJ2-1; TCRdb outputs TRBD2, but without DNA this stays unchecked. The CDR3 loop spans 15 amino acids. This CDR3 reads CASSFQRGGGNEQFF.